The entry that follows covers one T cell receptor beta chain sequence. It lacks a known antigen. No much larger clone exists at a distance of one base, and base qualities are not known. Each collaborating institution followed its own protocols to collect whole blood in K2EDTA tubes. For TCRbeta analysis, collaborators shipped samples in one of three forms: frozen whole blood, isolated PBMCs, or DNA extracted from either of those sample types. These data come from a study of blood T cell repertoires in COVID-19 (TCRdb year 2020). Broadly, across the study: Collaborator samples came from the United States, Italy and Spain and covered acute and convalescent phases of COVID-19. A de-identified subject ID, COVID-19 status, age in years and sex were almost always included in the sample metadata. The samples were drawn from the first 160 participants of the ongoing ImmuneRACE study and from 1,254 subjects provided by 6 global collaborators. The repertoires were released in a freely available public database intended as a resource for research on the immune response to SARS-CoV-2. Where HLA class I and class II types were available, the types were taken from metadata supplied by the sample provider, not from assay-based typing. The dataset comprised deeply sampled blood TCRbeta repertoires from subjects exposed to, actively infected with, or recovered from COVID-19. The prospective study material was composed of cDNA or gDNA derived from T cells, B-cell-depleted T cells, or PBMCs. Study-wide findings and limitations: Clinical and demographic metadata were provided uncurated, with the amount varying by source and participant.

The germline V gene supplies CDR1 SGHNT and CDR2 YENEEA. CDR3 length: 11 amino acids, cysteine to phenylalanine. The retained sequence is limited to the CDR3, 33 bases, with the frame set at the first base. Trimming removed 3 bases from V and 5 bases from J, leaving 4 bases between the germline ends. TCRbeta CDR3 regions were amplified from genomic DNA by means of the immunoSEQ Assay, a bias-controlled multiplex PCR. The authors' pipeline ran thus. The number of nucleated cells in each sample was estimated from the amplification of reference gene primers within the assay. Sequence reads were collapsed and filtered to measure the absolute abundance of every unique TCRbeta CDR3 rearrangement. For each sample, productive Simpson clonality was calculated as the square root of Simpson's diversity index across productive rearrangements. This is the immuneACCESS table as TCRdb keeps it, with only in-frame sequences that have V and J called. A part of the clones is gone; compared with another copy, unresolved V genes explain less than half, and the rest is unexplained. That table is the source of V, J and clone size, and D and trimming were worked out from the DNA. This sample holds about 150,000 clones; 80% to 90% were observed only once. 15% of the sample is held by the ten biggest clonotypes.

Recombination joined TRBV11-3 with TRBJ2-5, with no D gene named confidently. The sequencing sample was made of peripheral blood. This receptor was obtained from a middle-aged woman with acute or convalescent COVID-19. The CDR3 here reads CASSFRETQYF. Read as DNA, the sequence is TGTGCCAGCAGCTTCAGGGAGACCCAGTACTTC.